Shown below are 6 T cell receptor beta chains from a single sample sequenced in a study of chemoradiotherapy in HPV16-positive cancers (dated by TCRdb to about 2022). Receptor amplification or capture employed the immunoSEQ multiplex PCR assay. Held by TCRdb, this immuneACCESS table contains in-frame sequences only and omits some clones. Under half of the omission traces to an unresolved V gene where checked; the cause of the rest is unknown. Within this sample are 30,000 to 40,000 clones, with 80% of them counted one time only. The leading ten clones occupy about 4.1% of the sample. The specimen was blood, collected from a patient who underwent chemoradiotherapy. These receptors were obtained from a human donor with HPV-associated anogenital cancer.

The chain carries TRBV9 and TRBJ1-3, with D tentatively TRBD1 (5 bases). The CDR3 totals 14 residues. The germline V gene encodes CDR1 SGDLS and CDR2 YYNGEE. Trimming stripped 5 bases from V and 0 bases from J, with 9 bases between. The CDR3 loop reads CASSDDSSGNTIYF. The CDR3 bases are TGTGCCAGCAGTGACGACAGCTCTGGAAACACCATATATTTT.

The rearrangement joins TRBV5-1 to TRBJ1-1; D not resolved. Germline values: CDR1 SGHRS, CDR2 YFSETQ. V lost 1 base and J lost 4, with 5 bases in between. This CDR3 has 12 residues. The DNA of the CDR3 is TGCGCCAGCAGCTTGCCTTCCACTGAAGCTTTCTTT. Amino acid sequence: CASSLPSTEAFF.

The V call is TRBV21-1, the J call TRBJ1-2. TRBV21-1 is a pseudogene segment. The CDR3 sequence is 15 residues long. CDR3 loop: CASSKPGLGRYGYTF. CDR3 nucleotide sequence: TGTGCCAGCAGCAAACCCGGCCTCGGGAGGTATGGCTACACCTTC.

The rearrangement joins TRBV10-3 to TRBJ2-5; D perhaps matches TRBD1 (6 bases). Looked up from germline, CDR1 is ENHRY and CDR2 is SYGVKD. Between the trimmed V and J ends, which lost 0 bases and 3 bases, there was a span of 8 bases. The CDR3 contains 14 residues. CDR3 sequence (DNA): TGTGCCATCAGTGAGTCGCCAGGGGAAGAGACCCAGTACTTC. Translating it yields CAISESPGEETQYF.

This rearrangement joins TRBV5-1 to TRBJ2-7; D is unclear. The CDR3 contains 14 residues. Trimming took 0 bases from V and 5 from J, leaving 12 bases between them. The V gene's germline CDR1 is SGHRS and CDR2 YFSETQ. CDR3 sequence reads: CASSLGVSQNEQYF. The CDR3 DNA reads as TGCGCCAGCAGCTTGGGGGTTTCCCAGAACGAGCAGTACTTC.

This clone was seen only a few times. This chain links TRBV7-2 with TRBJ2-6; D is unresolved. This CDR3 has 13 residues. The germline V gene encodes CDR1 SGHTA and CDR2 FQGNSA. V gave up 7 bases and J gave up 0 bases, with 4 bases separating them. The CDR3 is CASTDSGANVLTF. Here the CDR3 DNA reads TGTGCCAGCACAGACTCTGGGGCCAACGTCCTGACTTTC.